This T cell receptor (beta chain) was captured in a study of cytomegalovirus exposure and HLA in healthy donors. Study background: Earlier, 100 million or so unique TCR beta sequences were recovered from approximately 200 million T cells by an analysis. Early on, a data release was issued that held some 91 million unique TCRs from HLA-typed donors.

PCR was performed using 60 Vbeta and 13 Jbeta primers. Source study methods: Later work found 80 million or so unique TCR beta chains, with about 10 million shared. This table comes from immunoSEQ multiplex PCR, and its TCRdb copy is limited to in-frame clones, with some not included. V and J calls and clone size are copied from that table; D and trimming were computed from the DNA. This sample has about 160,000 clones, with roughly 79% found just once. Remarks on this clone: Its antigen remains unidentified.

Study-wide results and limits: Donors were assumed by presence/absence analyses to have roughly uniform sequencing depth.

Germline values: CDR1 MNHNY, CDR2 SVGAGI (reference sequence). The CDR3 is 16 amino acids. V was pared by 2 bases and J by 9 bases, with 20 bases between. This sequence originates from a woman between 35 and 50 years old in good health and CMV-seronegative. The specimen sequenced was PBMCs. The rearrangement links TRBV6-6 to TRBJ2-1; D is possibly TRBD1 (6 bases). CDR3 region: CASSYKGGHVGGEQFF. CDR3 DNA: TGTGCCAGCAGTTACAAAGGCGGACACGTAGGGGGTGAGCAGTTCTTC.